These 18 T cell receptor beta chains share one sample of origin, sequenced in a study of siplizumab effects on memory and regulatory T cells. The table came from immunoSEQ multiplex PCR; TCRdb's copy has only in-frame clones and leaves some out. The data contain roughly 50,000 clones, less than 98% of them seen just once; the ten biggest clones take up around 0.6%. Input material: naive CD4+ T cells sorted from blood. The receptors stem from a human donor in good health.

The rearrangement uses TRBV19 and TRBJ2-7; 7 bases are shared with TRBD1. CDR1 and CDR2 from the germline V gene are LNHDA and SQIVND (reference sequence). V lost 6 bases and J lost 3; bases outside the gene matches: 5. The CDR3 spans 13 residues. The CDR3 sequence: CASSSTGFYEQYF. The CDR3 DNA follows: TGTGCCAGTAGCTCGACAGGGTTCTACGAGCAGTACTTC.

The chain couples TRBV5-1 to TRBJ1-3; D might be TRBD1 (5 bases). V lost 4 bases, J lost 0 bases, and 17 bases lay in between. Germline CDR1 is SGHRS and CDR2 is YFSETQ. The CDR3 totals 17 residues. In DNA form, the CDR3 reads TGCGCCAGCAGCCGACGCGGGGGTCTAAGCTCTGGAAACACCATATATTTT. Residues: CASSRRGGLSSGNTIYF.

Notes on this clone: A read error may produce the germline difference seen at one junction end. In the same sample, other DNA sequences code for this CDR3. In DNA, the CDR3 is TGTGCCAGCAGTGGGGGACAGGCCGGGGATTTT. Protein: CASSGGQAGDF. The chain has TRBV6-1 and TRBJ1-4; TRBD1 aligns across 8 bases. CDR3 length: 11 amino acids. CDR1 MNHNS and CDR2 SASEGT come from the germline V gene.

The CDR3 loop is CASSQRNQPQHF. CDR3 nucleotide sequence: TGTGCCAGCTCACAAAGAAATCAGCCCCAGCATTTT. V usage is TRBV18 and J usage is TRBJ1-5; D uncertain. V was cut by 4 bases and J by 4 bases, with 5 bases left in between. Germline loops: CDR1 KGHSH, CDR2 LQKENI. This CDR3 spans 12 amino acids.

V usage is TRBV6-1 and J usage is TRBJ1-4; D is undetermined. CDR1 MNHNS and CDR2 SASEGT come from the germline V gene. V lost 3 bases and J 7 bases, leaving 3 bases between the germline ends. The CDR3 is 11 amino acids. The CDR3 DNA is TGTGCCAGCAGTGATTTTGAAAAACTGTTTTTT. Translating it yields CASSDFEKLFF.

Concerning this clone itself: This specimen includes other DNA sequences encoding the same CDR3. The V call is TRBV7-9, the J call TRBJ2-7; TRBD1 aligns across 9 bases. CDR1 is SEHNR, CDR2 FQNEAQ, per germline (reference sequence). Trimming cost V 4 bases and J 2 bases; bases outside gene matches: 3. CDR3 length equals 14 residues. CDR3 sequence (DNA): TGTGCCAGCAGCTCCCGGGACAGGGCCTACGAGCAGTACTTC. It translates to CASSSRDRAYEQYF.

The chain couples TRBV30 to TRBJ2-5, with a weak D call TRBD2 (6 bases). V dropped 4 bases and J dropped 2 bases, with 8 bases sitting between them. The germline V gene encodes CDR1 GTSNPN and CDR2 SVGIG (reference sequence). This CDR3 has 12 residues. The CDR3 here is CAWTGGQETQYF. In DNA, the CDR3 is TGTGCCTGGACTGGGGGGCAAGAGACCCAGTACTTC.

The gene calls are TRBV7-6 and TRBJ2-3, with 12 bases lining up with TRBD2. Germline V gene sequence: CDR1 SGHVS, CDR2 FNYEAQ. Losses at the gene ends were 2 bases for V and 3 bases for J; bases not matched to a gene: 6. CDR3 length: 17 amino acids. The CDR3 DNA is TGTGCCAGCAGCTTAATGGCTAGCGGGAGGGGTACAGATACGCAGTATTTT. This codes for CASSLMASGRGTDTQYF.

V usage is TRBV19 and J usage is TRBJ1-1, with D unresolved. The CDR3 extends over 13 amino acids. Per the germline V gene, CDR1 is LNHDA and CDR2 is SQIVND (reference sequence). V dropped 1 base and J dropped 5 bases, with 8 bases sitting between them. CDR3 residues: CASSIGWGTEAFF. CDR3 DNA: TGTGCCAGTAGTATAGGTTGGGGAACTGAAGCTTTCTTT.

This clone has a single count. The chain has TRBV19 and TRBJ2-7; either TRBD1 or TRBD2 may supply D (5 bases each). The CDR3 runs to 14 residues. Germline V gene lookup returns CDR1 LNHDA and CDR2 SQIVND (reference sequence). V was shortened by 3 bases and J by 3 bases, with 12 bases between the two germline ends. CDR3 coding DNA: TGTGCCAGTAGTATCTCCGGGACGGTCTACGAGCAGTACTTC. Translated, it gives CASSISGTVYEQYF.

The gene calls are TRBV9 and TRBJ1-2, with a possible D match to TRBD1 (5 bases). Germline CDR1 SGDLS, CDR2 YYNGEE. The CDR3 covers 13 residues. V was clipped by 6 bases and J by 0 bases, with 9 bases between them. CDR3 sequence: CASKGEANYGYTF. The DNA for the CDR3 is TGTGCCAGCAAAGGGGAAGCTAACTATGGCTACACCTTC.

The V gene is TRBV27, the J gene TRBJ2-3; 7 nucleotides line up with TRBD2. The CDR3 totals 17 residues. The V segment lost 3 bases and the J segment 2 bases; nucleotides outside the gene matches: 11. Germline V gene sequence: CDR1 MNHEY, CDR2 SMNVEV (reference sequence). CDR3 nucleotide sequence: TGTGCCAGCAGTTTCATCCCCCTAGCGGTAAACACAGATACGCAGTATTTT. This sequence encodes CASSFIPLAVNTDTQYF.

The genes are TRBV28 and TRBJ2-1, with TRBD2 matching over 7 bases. This CDR3 is built from 15 residues. CDR1 is MDHEN and CDR2 is SYDVKM in the germline V gene. With 5 bases clipped from V and 4 bases from J, the junction kept 8 bases outside the gene matches. The CDR3 protein is CASSRSGLPYNEQFF. CDR3 coding DNA: TGTGCCAGCAGTCGCTCGGGACTACCATACAATGAGCAGTTCTTC.

This clone was seen once. V is TRBV19 and J is TRBJ2-1; D uncertain. Per the germline V gene, CDR1 is LNHDA and CDR2 is SQIVND (reference sequence). V shed 4 bases and J shed 7 bases, with 14 bases lying between them. This CDR3 has 14 amino acids. The CDR3 nucleotides read TGTGCCAGTAGTAACCCGTTAACGGCGAATGAGCAGTTCTTC. It translates to CASSNPLTANEQFF.

The V call is TRBV19, the J call TRBJ2-6, with 8 positions matching TRBD2. In germline, CDR1 is LNHDA, CDR2 SQIVND (reference sequence). The CDR3 runs to 18 residues. V lost 5 bases to trimming and J lost 1 base; unmatched junction nucleotides: 10. The CDR3 bases are TGTGCCAGTAGTCCCTATAGCGGGATGGGATCTGGGGCCAACGTCCTGACTTTC. This codes for CASSPYSGMGSGANVLTF. Based on the CDR3 plus reference TRBV19 and TRBJ2-6, the full variable domain is DGGITQSPKYLFRKEGQNVTLSCEQNLNHDAMYWYRQDPGQGLRLIYYSQIVNDFQKGDIAEGYSVSREKKESFPLTVTSAQKNPTAFYLCASSPYSGMGSGANVLTFGAGSRLTVL.

The rearrangement links TRBV15 to TRBJ1-4; D is unclear. V was trimmed by 1 base and J by 4 bases, leaving 7 bases between them. Germline V gene sequence: CDR1 LNHNV, CDR2 YYDKDF (reference sequence). The CDR3 extends over 14 amino acids. CDR3 residues: CATSRAGGNEKLFF. The DNA of the CDR3 is TGTGCCACCAGCAGAGCCGGCGGTAATGAAAAACTGTTTTTT.

The DNA for the CDR3 is TGTGCCAGCAGCCAAGACAGCTACGAGCAGTACTTC. Its protein product is CASSQDSYEQYF. The chain is built from TRBV4-2 and TRBJ2-7; no definite D call. The V gene's germline CDR1 is LGHNA and CDR2 YNFKEQ. This CDR3 region has 12 residues. With 0 bases removed from V and 3 bases from J, the gap between germline ends came to 3 bases.

This chain joins TRBV5-1 and TRBJ2-5; D is undetermined. This CDR3 is built from 11 residues. Germline CDR1 is SGHRS and CDR2 is YFSETQ. The V and J ends lost 3 bases and 4 bases respectively, with 4 bases between them. The CDR3, as DNA: TGCGCCAGCAGCTGGGGAGAGACCCAGTACTTC. Protein sequence: CASSWGETQYF.